This is a list of T cell receptor beta chains from one sample in a study of T cells in Graves' hyperthyroidism and ophthalmopathy. Each CDR3 protein gets one entry after TCRdb re-called the multiplex PCR reads with MiXCR. The table shows nearly 600,000 distinct CDR3 sequences, with 11% to 15% occurring only once. Sequencing was carried out using blood. All receptors come from a woman between 18 and 29 years old with Graves' ophthalmopathy. The CDR3 runs from the conserved cysteine through the conserved F or W. A D gene is named only where the DNA matches it firmly. Not all rows give a size; the values are once, few, many and, for expanded clones, a class.

j_gene: TRBJ2-3; d_gene: TRBD2; abundance: many; v_gene: TRBV28; CDR3nt: TGTGCCAGCAGTCCGGCCCTCCAGGGACTAGGCGCAGATACGCAGTATTTT; CDR3aa: CASSPALQGLGADTQYF
j_gene: TRBJ2-1; d_gene: .; abundance: .; v_gene: TRBV12-3/TRBV12-4; CDR3nt: TGTGCCAGCGGACTGTCCGGCGGGCTCCCTTTCTTC; CDR3aa: CASGLSGGLPFF
j_gene: TRBJ2-3; d_gene: .; abundance: many; v_gene: TRBV11-3; CDR3nt: TGTGCCAGCAGCTCAGATAGCAGGAATACGCAGTATTTT; CDR3aa: CASSSDSRNTQYF
j_gene: TRBJ2-1; d_gene: .; abundance: many; v_gene: TRBV12-3/TRBV12-4; CDR3nt: TGTGCCAGCAGTTTAGGGTCGGCTGAGCAGTTCTTC; CDR3aa: CASSLGSAEQFF
j_gene: TRBJ1-2; d_gene: TRBD1; abundance: few; v_gene: TRBV19; CDR3nt: TGTGCCAGTACCCCCCGGGACAGGGGGCCATTTGGAGGCTACACCTTC; CDR3aa: CASTPRDRGPFGGYTF
j_gene: TRBJ2-1; d_gene: .; abundance: .; v_gene: TRBV19; CDR3nt: TGTGCCAGCGGATCCTTGGGGGCATGGGACAATGAGCAGTTCTTC; CDR3aa: CASGSLGAWDNEQFF
j_gene: TRBJ1-5; d_gene: TRBD1; abundance: many; v_gene: TRBV30; CDR3nt: TGTGCCTGGAGGGGGACAGGGTTCGCCTACGATCAGCCCCAGCATTTT; CDR3aa: CAWRGTGFAYDQPQHF
j_gene: TRBJ2-1; d_gene: .; abundance: many; v_gene: TRBV20-1; CDR3nt: TGCAGTGCTAGAGATATGAAGACAGGTGGGGGGAACAATGAGCAGTTCTTC; CDR3aa: CSARDMKTGGGNNEQFF
j_gene: TRBJ1-5; d_gene: TRBD1; abundance: few; v_gene: TRBV18; CDR3nt: TGTGCCAGCTCACAGGGGGCATTGGCTAATCAGCCCCAGCATTTT; CDR3aa: CASSQGALANQPQHF
j_gene: TRBJ2-4; d_gene: .; abundance: few; v_gene: TRBV20-1; CDR3nt: TGCAGTGCTTGTCCCGGGGTCGGAGGAAACATTCAGTACTTC; CDR3aa: CSACPGVGGNIQYF
j_gene: TRBJ1-5; d_gene: .; abundance: many; v_gene: TRBV12-3/TRBV12-4; CDR3nt: TGTGCCAGCAGCTACCACGGGGGAGGGGGTCAGCCCCAGCATTTT; CDR3aa: CASSYHGGGGQPQHF
j_gene: TRBJ2-6; d_gene: .; abundance: few; v_gene: TRBV27; CDR3nt: TGTGCCAGCAGTTTATTGGGGGTAGCTGGGGCCAACGTCCTGACTTTC; CDR3aa: CASSLLGVAGANVLTF
j_gene: TRBJ2-7; d_gene: TRBD2; abundance: many; v_gene: TRBV6-2/TRBV6-3; CDR3nt: TGTGCCAGCAGTAAACCCTTAGCGGGAATGAAGGACGAGCAGTACTTC; CDR3aa: CASSKPLAGMKDEQYF
j_gene: TRBJ2-7; d_gene: .; abundance: many; v_gene: TRBV20-1; CDR3nt: TGCAGTGCTAGACCCCCGGGACGGGACGAGCAGTACTTC; CDR3aa: CSARPPGRDEQYF
j_gene: TRBJ2-7; d_gene: .; abundance: few; v_gene: TRBV6-6; CDR3nt: TGTGCCAGCGGTTACTCGATTTACCCTAGCTCCTACGAGCAGTACTTC; CDR3aa: CASGYSIYPSSYEQYF
j_gene: TRBJ1-6; d_gene: .; abundance: many; v_gene: TRBV12-3/TRBV12-4; CDR3nt: TGTGCCAGCGCAAGAGGTTATAATTCACCCCTCCACTTT; CDR3aa: CASARGYNSPLHF
j_gene: TRBJ2-7; d_gene: .; abundance: many; v_gene: TRBV7-9; CDR3nt: TGTGCCAGCAGCATAAATCAGGAATCCTACGAGCAGTACTTC; CDR3aa: CASSINQESYEQYF
j_gene: TRBJ2-6; d_gene: TRBD1; abundance: many; v_gene: TRBV28; CDR3nt: TGTGCCAGCAGTTTAGACAGGGGGCCCTCTGGGGCCAACGTCCTGACTTTC; CDR3aa: CASSLDRGPSGANVLTF
j_gene: TRBJ2-7; d_gene: TRBD1; abundance: many; v_gene: TRBV18; CDR3nt: TGTGCCAGCTCAGCCGGACAGGGTACCTACGAGCAGTACTTC; CDR3aa: CASSAGQGTYEQYF
j_gene: TRBJ1-5; d_gene: .; abundance: .; v_gene: TRBV4-2; CDR3nt: TGTGCCAGCAGCCAAGGGGGACACTTTAGCAATCAGCCCCAGCATTTT; CDR3aa: CASSQGGHFSNQPQHF
j_gene: TRBJ2-1; d_gene: .; abundance: many; v_gene: TRBV2; CDR3nt: TGTGCCAGCATGGAGCGGGCCCTATCCTACAATGAGCAGTTCTTC; CDR3aa: CASMERALSYNEQFF
j_gene: TRBJ2-5; d_gene: TRBD1; abundance: many; v_gene: TRBV19; CDR3nt: TGTGCCAGTAGGGGTGCTTTGGGGACAGGGGACATGGAGACCCAGTACTTC; CDR3aa: CASRGALGTGDMETQYF
j_gene: TRBJ2-2; d_gene: TRBD2; abundance: .; v_gene: TRBV20-1; CDR3nt: TGCAGTGCTAGGATCCCTAGCGGAGGAACGTGGGCGAGGAACACCGGGGAGCTGTTTTTT; CDR3aa: CSARIPSGGTWARNTGELFF
j_gene: TRBJ1-5; d_gene: TRBD1; abundance: .; v_gene: TRBV20-1; CDR3nt: TGCAGTGGTGCAGGGGGCATAAATCAGCCCCAGCATTTT; CDR3aa: CSGAGGINQPQHF
j_gene: TRBJ1-2; d_gene: TRBD1; abundance: many; v_gene: TRBV6-2/TRBV6-3; CDR3nt: TGTGCCAGCAGCCGAAACAACCGGGACAGGGACTATGGCTACACCTTC; CDR3aa: CASSRNNRDRDYGYTF
j_gene: TRBJ1-2; d_gene: .; abundance: many; v_gene: TRBV7-9; CDR3nt: TGTGCCAGCAGCCCAGTCGGGACGGACTATGGCTACACCTTC; CDR3aa: CASSPVGTDYGYTF
j_gene: TRBJ2-7; d_gene: .; abundance: many; v_gene: TRBV7-2; CDR3nt: TGTGCCAGCAGCCATGCCCAGCCGGTTAGCGAGCAGTACTTC; CDR3aa: CASSHAQPVSEQYF
j_gene: TRBJ2-5; d_gene: TRBD1; abundance: .; v_gene: TRBV9; CDR3nt: TGTGCCAGCAGCGGAAACAGGGGGCACGAGACCCAGTACTTC; CDR3aa: CASSGNRGHETQYF
j_gene: TRBJ2-5; d_gene: TRBD1; abundance: .; v_gene: TRBV27; CDR3nt: TGTGCCAGCAGTTTTGGACAGGGGGTCCAGTACTTC; CDR3aa: CASSFGQGVQYF
j_gene: TRBJ1-2; d_gene: .; abundance: few; v_gene: TRBV20-1; CDR3nt: TGCAGTGCTAGAGTACTCACGTACCAAGCCTATGGCTACACCTTC; CDR3aa: CSARVLTYQAYGYTF
j_gene: TRBJ1-1; d_gene: .; abundance: many; v_gene: TRBV28; CDR3nt: TGTGCCAGCAGTTTCCTCGGGGGCCGGGGCACTGAAGCTTTCTTT; CDR3aa: CASSFLGGRGTEAFF
j_gene: TRBJ2-5; d_gene: .; abundance: many; v_gene: TRBV20-1; CDR3nt: TGCAGTGCTGCAAGACTAAGGGCGTACCAAGAGACCCAGTACTTC; CDR3aa: CSAARLRAYQETQYF
j_gene: TRBJ2-2; d_gene: TRBD1; abundance: many; v_gene: TRBV7-2; CDR3nt: TGTGCCAGCCGGCCCGGGACAGGGGGCTACACCGGGGAGCTGTTTTTT; CDR3aa: CASRPGTGGYTGELFF
j_gene: TRBJ2-1; d_gene: TRBD2; abundance: few; v_gene: TRBV6-1; CDR3nt: TGTGCCAGCAGCCAACCTAGCGTTGGGAGTAGCGGGAGAGGTTGGTACAATGAGCAGTTCTTC; CDR3aa: CASSQPSVGSSGRGWYNEQFF
j_gene: TRBJ2-1; d_gene: TRBD2; abundance: many; v_gene: TRBV7-2; CDR3nt: TGTGCCAGCTCGATGAGGAGCGGGAGGGCCATAGATGAGCAGTTCTTC; CDR3aa: CASSMRSGRAIDEQFF
j_gene: TRBJ2-7; d_gene: .; abundance: many; v_gene: TRBV2; CDR3nt: TGTGCCAGCAGTGAAATTGTGGACCGCTACGAGCAGTACTTC; CDR3aa: CASSEIVDRYEQYF
j_gene: TRBJ2-7; d_gene: TRBD2; abundance: once; v_gene: TRBV6-2/TRBV6-3; CDR3nt: TGTGCCAGCAGCAAAGGACTAGCGGGAGCTAACTACGAGCAGTACTTC; CDR3aa: CASSKGLAGANYEQYF
j_gene: TRBJ2-7; d_gene: TRBD1; abundance: many; v_gene: TRBV3-1; CDR3nt: TGTGCCAGCAGCCAAGGGGACAGGGGACACGAGCAGTACTTC; CDR3aa: CASSQGDRGHEQYF
j_gene: TRBJ1-2; d_gene: .; abundance: many; v_gene: TRBV20-1; CDR3nt: TGCAGTGCTACCTTCGGGGCAGGGGAGTGGGCTAACTATGGCTACACCTTC; CDR3aa: CSATFGAGEWANYGYTF
j_gene: TRBJ2-7; d_gene: TRBD1; abundance: many; v_gene: TRBV30; CDR3nt: TGTGCCTGGACGGGACAGGGGAGCGAGCAGTACTTC; CDR3aa: CAWTGQGSEQYF
j_gene: TRBJ1-2; d_gene: TRBD1; abundance: .; v_gene: TRBV18; CDR3nt: TGTGCCAGCCGCGACCGGGACAGGGCCTATGGCTACACCTTC; CDR3aa: CASRDRDRAYGYTF
j_gene: TRBJ1-4; d_gene: .; abundance: many; v_gene: TRBV7-8; CDR3nt: TGTGCCAGCAGCTTAGAGGGGTTTGCAACTAATGAAAAACTGTTTTTT; CDR3aa: CASSLEGFATNEKLFF
j_gene: TRBJ1-1; d_gene: .; abundance: many; v_gene: TRBV11-2; CDR3nt: TGTGCCAGCAGCTTAGTTCGGGGCAGGGGAGGTACTGAAGCTTTCTTT; CDR3aa: CASSLVRGRGGTEAFF
j_gene: TRBJ2-7; d_gene: .; abundance: many; v_gene: TRBV7-9; CDR3nt: TGTGCCAGCAGCTTAGACTCGGATTCCTACGAGCAGTACTTC; CDR3aa: CASSLDSDSYEQYF
j_gene: TRBJ1-5; d_gene: .; abundance: many; v_gene: TRBV12-3/TRBV12-4; CDR3nt: TGTGCCAGCAGAAATGGAGGGGGCAATCAGCCCCAGCATTTT; CDR3aa: CASRNGGGNQPQHF
j_gene: TRBJ1-1; d_gene: .; abundance: many; v_gene: TRBV18; CDR3nt: TGTGCCAGCTCACCACCGTCCATGTCGAACACTGAAGCTTTCTTT; CDR3aa: CASSPPSMSNTEAFF
j_gene: TRBJ2-1; d_gene: .; abundance: .; v_gene: TRBV7-8; CDR3nt: TGTGCCAGCAGCTTTTTCTATGAGCAGTTCTTC; CDR3aa: CASSFFYEQFF
j_gene: TRBJ2-2; d_gene: TRBD1; abundance: .; v_gene: TRBV12-3/TRBV12-4; CDR3nt: TGTGCCAGCACTCGACAGGGGGTGAACACCGGGGAGCTGTTTTTT; CDR3aa: CASTRQGVNTGELFF
j_gene: TRBJ2-1; d_gene: TRBD2; abundance: many; v_gene: TRBV20-1; CDR3nt: TGCAGTGACCTAGCGGACAATGAGCAGTTCTTC; CDR3aa: CSDLADNEQFF
j_gene: TRBJ2-1; d_gene: .; abundance: .; v_gene: TRBV9; CDR3nt: TGTGCCAGCAGCGTAGGACAGAACTCCTACAATGAGCAGTTCTTC; CDR3aa: CASSVGQNSYNEQFF
j_gene: TRBJ2-7; d_gene: TRBD2; abundance: once; v_gene: TRBV2; CDR3nt: TGTGCCAGCAGTGACCGGACTAGCGGGAGGTGGGGGGAGCAGTACTTC; CDR3aa: CASSDRTSGRWGEQYF